A selection of T cell receptor beta chains follows, all from one sample in a study of human T cells and chemical hapten exposure. MiXCR was run by TCRdb on the RACE reads, yielding one entry per CDR3 protein. This sample yields some 91,000 distinct CDR3 sequences, of which 9.5% to 15% are seen a single time; roughly 2% belongs to the top ten. The material sequenced was whole blood, taken in connection with sensitization to the hapten diphenylcyclopropenone (DPC). The receptors here all came from a woman between 35 and 50 years old with alopecia areata. Some clones in this sample may be carry-over from other donors' samples. Each CDR3 is given with its conserved first and last residue. Fields, in order: D gene, V gene, J gene, clone size, CDR3 DNA, CDR3 protein. The D gene is left open where the match is weak. Part of the rows lack a size; the others show once, few, many or a class for expanded clones.

>TRBD1|TRBV4-2|TRBJ2-1|few
TGTGCCAGCAGCCATTCCCCGGGACAGGGATCCCATGAGCAGTTCTTC
CASSHSPGQGSHEQFF
>TRBD1|TRBV12-3/TRBV12-4|TRBJ1-2|-
TGTGCCAGCAGTTTAGACAACAGGGGTAACTATGGCTACACCTTC
CASSLDNRGNYGYTF
>-|TRBV30|TRBJ2-2|few
TGTGCCTGGGGGTCGGTAGAGCTGTTTTTT
CAWGSVELFF
>-|TRBV7-2|TRBJ1-5|many
TGTGCCAGCAGCTTCCAGAGGAGCAATCAGCCCCAGCATTTT
CASSFQRSNQPQHF
>-|TRBV7-9|TRBJ1-3|few
TGTGCCAGCAGCTTGACCCCAGTAGGTGGGAGCTCTGGAAACACCATATATTTT
CASSLTPVGGSSGNTIYF
>TRBD2|TRBV29-1|TRBJ2-5|few
TGCAGCGTTGAGGGGGTTCTAGCGGGAACCCAAGAGACCCAGTACTTC
CSVEGVLAGTQETQYF
>-|TRBV28|TRBJ1-1|many
TGTGCCAGCAGTTTATACGGGGTGAACACTGAAGCTTTCTTT
CASSLYGVNTEAFF
>TRBD1|TRBV20-1|TRBJ2-7|few
TGCAGTGCTAGTAAGGGACAGGGGGCCTACGAGCAGTACTTC
CSASKGQGAYEQYF
>-|TRBV2|TRBJ1-5|-
TGTGCCAGCAGTGTTGAAGGTGTCCGCAATCAGCCCCAGCATTTT
CASSVEGVRNQPQHF
>TRBD1|TRBV18|TRBJ1-4|-
TGTGCCAGCTCCCTCGGACAGGGGGGTGAAAAACTGTTTTTT
CASSLGQGGEKLFF
>-|TRBV5-1|TRBJ2-7|few
TGCGCCAGCAGCTTGGAGCAGGGTTGGTACGAGCAGTACTTC
CASSLEQGWYEQYF
>-|TRBV4-1|TRBJ1-5|many
TGCGCCAGCAGCCTCTATACAGGGCTTCAGCCCCAGCATTTT
CASSLYTGLQPQHF
>-|TRBV5-1|TRBJ2-5|many
TGCGCCAGCCAAGACGCAGCGGTTCTAGAGACCCAGTACTTC
CASQDAAVLETQYF
>TRBD1|TRBV28|TRBJ2-7|-
TGTGCCGTAACCAGGGGGTACGAGCAGTACTTC
CAVTRGYEQYF
>TRBD2|TRBV20-1|TRBJ2-7|many
TGCAGTGCTAGAGTTAGCGGGCCGGTCGAGCAGTACTTC
CSARVSGPVEQYF
>-|TRBV14|TRBJ2-1|few
TGTGCCAGCAGCCAAAAAATCTATGGCAATGAGCAGTTCTTC
CASSQKIYGNEQFF